Described below is a single TCR beta chain sequence and its context. Assay used: immunoSEQ multiplex PCR; TCRdb lists only in-frame clones, some missing. The table has 280,000 or so clones, 88% seen once. The sample is drawn from a study of blood T cell repertoires in COVID-19. Whole-study context: T cells, B-cell-depleted T cells, or PBMCs provided the cDNA or gDNA that served as material.

The CDR3 length is 13 residues. The germline V and J ends were trimmed by 7 bases and 6 bases, with 13 bases remaining between them. The germline gives CDR1 MNHEY, CDR2 SVGAGI. The receptor comes from a man aged 18 to 30 with active or convalescent COVID-19. The gene calls are TRBV6-5 and TRBJ1-5; D might be TRBD1 (5 bases). Sequenced sample: peripheral blood. This CDR3 is CASNPGGSQPQHF. The CDR3 bases are TGTGCCAGCAACCCCGGGGGAAGTCAGCCCCAGCATTTT.